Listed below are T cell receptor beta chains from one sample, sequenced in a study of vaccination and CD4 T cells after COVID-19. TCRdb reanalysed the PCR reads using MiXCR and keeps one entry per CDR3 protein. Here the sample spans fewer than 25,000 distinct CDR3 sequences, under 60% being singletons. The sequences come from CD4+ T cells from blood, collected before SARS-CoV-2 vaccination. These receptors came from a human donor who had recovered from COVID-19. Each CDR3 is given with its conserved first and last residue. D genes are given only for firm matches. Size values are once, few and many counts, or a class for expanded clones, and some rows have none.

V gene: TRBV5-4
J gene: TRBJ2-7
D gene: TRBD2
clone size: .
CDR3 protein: CASSLGGTRVYEQYF
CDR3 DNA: TGTGCCAGCAGCTTAGGGGGGACTAGAGTCTACGAGCAGTACTTC

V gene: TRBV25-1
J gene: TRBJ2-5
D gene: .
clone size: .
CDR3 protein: CASSEAATQYF
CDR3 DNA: TGTGCCAGCAGTGAGGCAGCGACCCAGTACTTC

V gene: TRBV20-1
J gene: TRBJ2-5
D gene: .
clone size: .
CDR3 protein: CSAAGQTQETQYF
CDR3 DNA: TGCAGTGCAGCGGGACAAACACAAGAGACCCAGTACTTC

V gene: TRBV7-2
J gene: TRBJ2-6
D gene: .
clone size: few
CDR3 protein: CASSPSPGAGANVLTF
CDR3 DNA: TGTGCCAGCAGCCCCAGTCCGGGGGCTGGGGCCAACGTCCTGACTTTC

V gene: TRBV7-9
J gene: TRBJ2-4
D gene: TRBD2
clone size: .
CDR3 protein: CASSPQGVTSGSPRNIQYF
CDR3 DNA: TGTGCCAGCAGCCCGCAAGGGGTGACTAGCGGGAGCCCCAGAAACATTCAGTACTTC

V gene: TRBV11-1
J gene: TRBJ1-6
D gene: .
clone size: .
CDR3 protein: CASSFGDNSPLHF
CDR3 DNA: TGTGCCAGCAGCTTTGGAGATAATTCACCCCTCCACTTT

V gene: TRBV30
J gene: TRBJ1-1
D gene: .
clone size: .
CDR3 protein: CAWSVHGPKNTEAFF
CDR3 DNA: TGTGCCTGGAGTGTACACGGGCCTAAGAACACTGAAGCTTTCTTT

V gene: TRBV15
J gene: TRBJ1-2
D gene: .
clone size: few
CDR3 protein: CATSRDLTYGYTF
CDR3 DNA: TGTGCCACCAGCAGAGATTTGACTTATGGCTACACCTTC

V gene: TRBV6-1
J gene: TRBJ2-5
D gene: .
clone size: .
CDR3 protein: CASTSGSETQYF
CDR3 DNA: TGTGCCAGCACCTCCGGGAGTGAGACCCAGTACTTC

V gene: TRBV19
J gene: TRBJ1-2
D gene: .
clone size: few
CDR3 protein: CASYRGGVVNGYTF
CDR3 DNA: TGTGCCAGCTACCGGGGGGGCGTCGTAAACGGCTACACCTTC

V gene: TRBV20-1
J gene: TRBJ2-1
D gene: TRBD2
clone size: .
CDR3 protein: CSARVGSGSSYNEQFF
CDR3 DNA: TGCAGTGCTAGAGTGGGTAGCGGGAGTTCCTACAATGAGCAGTTCTTC

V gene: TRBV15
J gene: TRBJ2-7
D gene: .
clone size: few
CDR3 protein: CATSRGGLGAYEQYF
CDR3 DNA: TGTGCCACCAGCAGAGGGGGACTTGGGGCCTACGAGCAGTACTTC

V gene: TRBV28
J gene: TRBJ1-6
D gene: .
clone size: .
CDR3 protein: CASSLGTSNSPLHF
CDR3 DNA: TGTGCCAGCAGTTTGGGCACCAGTAATTCACCCCTCCACTTT

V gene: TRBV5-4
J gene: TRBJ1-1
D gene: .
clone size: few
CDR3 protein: CASSLSGGTEAFF
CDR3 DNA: TGTGCCAGCAGCTTGAGTGGGGGCACTGAAGCTTTCTTT

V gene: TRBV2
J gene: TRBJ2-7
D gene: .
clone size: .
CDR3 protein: CASSGPLAGSEQYF
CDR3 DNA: TGTGCCAGCAGCGGTCCCCTTGCGGGTTCCGAGCAGTACTTC

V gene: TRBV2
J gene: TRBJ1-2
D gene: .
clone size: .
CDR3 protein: CASSEARGYGYTF
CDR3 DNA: TGTGCCAGCAGTGAAGCCAGGGGCTATGGCTACACCTTC

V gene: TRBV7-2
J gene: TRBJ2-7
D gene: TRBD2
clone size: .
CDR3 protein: CASSLASREVRPEQYF
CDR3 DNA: TGTGCCAGCAGCTTAGCCTCGCGGGAGGTGCGGCCCGAGCAGTACTTC

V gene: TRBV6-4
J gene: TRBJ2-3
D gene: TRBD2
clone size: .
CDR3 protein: CASSDSAGGRDTQYF
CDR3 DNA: TGTGCCAGCAGTGACTCTGCGGGAGGGCGGGATACGCAGTATTTT

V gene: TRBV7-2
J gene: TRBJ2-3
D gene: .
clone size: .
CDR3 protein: CASSLGQITDTQYF
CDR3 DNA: TGTGCCAGCAGCCTAGGACAAATCACAGATACGCAGTATTTT

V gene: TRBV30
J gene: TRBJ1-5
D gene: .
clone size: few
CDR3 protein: CAWSVGQAKPQHF
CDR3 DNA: TGTGCCTGGAGTGTTGGGCAGGCCAAACCCCAGCATTTT

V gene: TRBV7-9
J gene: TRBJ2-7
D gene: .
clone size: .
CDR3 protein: CASSDSSYEQYF
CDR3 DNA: TGTGCCAGCTCTGATTCCTCCTACGAGCAGTACTTC

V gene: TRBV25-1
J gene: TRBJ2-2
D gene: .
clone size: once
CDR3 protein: CASSESEGALGTGELFF
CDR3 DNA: TGTGCCAGCAGTGAAAGCGAAGGGGCGCTAGGCACCGGGGAGCTGTTTTTT

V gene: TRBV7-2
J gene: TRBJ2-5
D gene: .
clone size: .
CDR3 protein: CASSLGQEETQYF
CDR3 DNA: TGTGCCAGCAGCTTGGGGCAAGAAGAGACCCAGTACTTC

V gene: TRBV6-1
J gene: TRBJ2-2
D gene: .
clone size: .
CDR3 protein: CASTAVNTGELFF
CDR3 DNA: TGTGCCAGCACGGCCGTGAACACCGGGGAGCTGTTTTTT

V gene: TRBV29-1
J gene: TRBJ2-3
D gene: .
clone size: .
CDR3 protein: CSSPRQGTDTQYF
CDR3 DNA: TGCAGTTCCCCGAGACAGGGCACAGATACGCAGTATTTT

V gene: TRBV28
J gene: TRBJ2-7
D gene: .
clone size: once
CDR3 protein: CASSTESSYEQYF
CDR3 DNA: TGTGCCAGCAGTACAGAGAGCTCCTACGAGCAGTACTTC